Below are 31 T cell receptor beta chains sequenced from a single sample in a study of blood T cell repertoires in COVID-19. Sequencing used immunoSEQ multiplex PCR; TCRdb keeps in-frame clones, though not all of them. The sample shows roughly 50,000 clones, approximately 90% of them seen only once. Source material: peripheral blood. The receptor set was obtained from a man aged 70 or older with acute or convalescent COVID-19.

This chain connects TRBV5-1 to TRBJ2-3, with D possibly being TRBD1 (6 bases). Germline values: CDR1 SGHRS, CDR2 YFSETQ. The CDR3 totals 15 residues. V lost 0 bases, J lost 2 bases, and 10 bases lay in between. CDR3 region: CASSLGDIFTDTQYF. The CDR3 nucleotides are TGCGCCAGCAGCTTGGGGGACATTTTCACAGATACGCAGTATTTT.

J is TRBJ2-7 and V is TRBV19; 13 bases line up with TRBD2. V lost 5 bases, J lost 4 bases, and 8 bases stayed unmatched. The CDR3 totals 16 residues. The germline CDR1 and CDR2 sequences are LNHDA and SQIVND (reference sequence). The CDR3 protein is CASSVNPGLAGYEQYF. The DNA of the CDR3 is TGTGCCAGTAGTGTCAATCCGGGACTAGCGGGGTACGAGCAGTACTTC. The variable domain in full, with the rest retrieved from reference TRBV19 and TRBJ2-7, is DGGITQSPKYLFRKEGQNVTLSCEQNLNHDAMYWYRQDPGQGLRLIYYSQIVNDFQKGDIAEGYSVSREKKESFPLTVTSAQKNPTAFYLCASSVNPGLAGYEQYFGPGTRLTVT.

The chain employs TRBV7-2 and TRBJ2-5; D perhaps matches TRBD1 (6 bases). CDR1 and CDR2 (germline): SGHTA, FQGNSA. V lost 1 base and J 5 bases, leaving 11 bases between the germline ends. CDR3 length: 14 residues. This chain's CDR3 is CASSLGGPWETQYF. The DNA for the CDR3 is TGTGCCAGCAGCTTAGGGGGGCCGTGGGAGACCCAGTACTTC.

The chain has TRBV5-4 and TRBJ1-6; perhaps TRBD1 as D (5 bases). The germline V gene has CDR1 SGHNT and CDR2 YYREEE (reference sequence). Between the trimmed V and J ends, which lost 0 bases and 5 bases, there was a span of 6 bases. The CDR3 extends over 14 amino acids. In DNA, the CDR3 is TGTGCCAGCAGCTTGGCAGGGAATAATTCACCCCTCCACTTT. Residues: CASSLAGNNSPLHF.

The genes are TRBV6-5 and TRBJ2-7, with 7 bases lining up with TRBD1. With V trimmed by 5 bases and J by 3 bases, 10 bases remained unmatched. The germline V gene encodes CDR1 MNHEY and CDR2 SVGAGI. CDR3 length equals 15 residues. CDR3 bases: TGTGCCAGCAGTCCCGGGACAGCCCGAGGCTACGAGCAGTACTTC. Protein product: CASSPGTARGYEQYF.

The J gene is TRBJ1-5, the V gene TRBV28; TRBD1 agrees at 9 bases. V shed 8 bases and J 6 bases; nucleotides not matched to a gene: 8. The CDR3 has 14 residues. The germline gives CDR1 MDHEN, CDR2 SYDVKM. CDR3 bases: TGTGCCAGCGCAATGACAGGGGGGGTTCAGCCCCAGCATTTT. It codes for CASAMTGGVQPQHF.

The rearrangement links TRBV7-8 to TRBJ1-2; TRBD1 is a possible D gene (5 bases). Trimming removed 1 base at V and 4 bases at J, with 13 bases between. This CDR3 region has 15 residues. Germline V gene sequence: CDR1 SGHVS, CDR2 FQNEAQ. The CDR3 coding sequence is TGTGCCAGCAGCTTAGATGCGACAGACCCCTATGGCTACACCTTC. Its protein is CASSLDATDPYGYTF.

CDR3: CSVVPRGANYGYTF. The DNA of the CDR3 is TGCAGCGTTGTCCCCCGGGGAGCTAACTATGGCTACACCTTC. The chain links TRBV29-1 to TRBJ1-2; D not certain. This CDR3 is 14 amino acids long. V lost 4 bases to trimming and J lost 0 bases, with 12 bases between them. Germline loops: CDR1 SQVTM, CDR2 ANQGSEA.

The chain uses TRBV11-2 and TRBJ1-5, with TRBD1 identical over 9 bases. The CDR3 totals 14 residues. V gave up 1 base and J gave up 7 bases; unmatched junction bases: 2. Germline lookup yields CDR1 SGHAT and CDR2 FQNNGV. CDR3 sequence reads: CASSLGQGGQPQHF. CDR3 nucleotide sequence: TGTGCCAGCAGCTTAGGACAGGGGGGACAGCCCCAGCATTTT. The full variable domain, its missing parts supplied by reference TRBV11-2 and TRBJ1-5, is EAGVAQSPRYKIIEKRQSVAFWCNPISGHATLYWYQQILGQGPKLLIQFQNNGVVDDSQLPKDRFSAERLKGVDSTLKIQPAKLEDSAVYLCASSLGQGGQPQHFGDGTRLSIL.

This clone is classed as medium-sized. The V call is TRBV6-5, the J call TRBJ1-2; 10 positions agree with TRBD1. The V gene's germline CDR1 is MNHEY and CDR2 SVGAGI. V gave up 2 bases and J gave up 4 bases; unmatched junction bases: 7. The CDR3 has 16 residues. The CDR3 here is CASSYIRTGGGYGYTF. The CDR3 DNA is TGTGCCAGCAGTTACATTAGGACAGGGGGTGGCTATGGCTACACCTTC.

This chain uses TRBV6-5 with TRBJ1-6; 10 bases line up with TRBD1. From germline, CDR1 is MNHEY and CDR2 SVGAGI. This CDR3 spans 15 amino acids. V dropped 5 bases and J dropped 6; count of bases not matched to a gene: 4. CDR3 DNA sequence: TGTGCCAGCAGTCCGTGGACAGGGGGTAATTCACCCCTCCACTTT. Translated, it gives CASSPWTGGNSPLHF.

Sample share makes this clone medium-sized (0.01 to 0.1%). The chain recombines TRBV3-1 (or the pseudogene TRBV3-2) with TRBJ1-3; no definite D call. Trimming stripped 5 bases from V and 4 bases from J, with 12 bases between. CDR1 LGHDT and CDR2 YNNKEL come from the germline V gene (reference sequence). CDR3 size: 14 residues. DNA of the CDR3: TGTGCCAGCAGCACAGAGGGCACCGGAAACACCATATATTTT. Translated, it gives CASSTEGTGNTIYF.

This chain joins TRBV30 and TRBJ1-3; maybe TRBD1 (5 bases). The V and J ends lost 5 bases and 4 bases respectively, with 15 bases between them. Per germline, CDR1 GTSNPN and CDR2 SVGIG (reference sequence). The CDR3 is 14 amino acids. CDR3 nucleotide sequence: TGTGCCTGGGGGGGAGGAGGACTGGGAAACACCATATATTTT. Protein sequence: CAWGGGGLGNTIYF.

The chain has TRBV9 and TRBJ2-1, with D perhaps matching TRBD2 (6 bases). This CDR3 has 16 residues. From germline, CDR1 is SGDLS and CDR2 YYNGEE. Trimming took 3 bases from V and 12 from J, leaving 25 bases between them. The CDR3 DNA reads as TGTGCCAGCAGCGCCACCTCCGGGCGGGGCTTATTTGGGCAGTTCTTC. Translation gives CASSATSGRGLFGQFF.

The CDR3: CATSRDRSGGYGYTF. The DNA for the CDR3 is TGTGCCACCAGCAGAGATCGGTCAGGGGGTTATGGCTACACCTTC. This rearrangement joins TRBV15 to TRBJ1-2; 7 positions agree with TRBD1. V was pared by 0 bases and J by 5 bases, with 6 bases of the junction left unmatched. Per germline, CDR1 LNHNV and CDR2 YYDKDF (reference sequence). The CDR3 contains 15 residues. The full variable domain, with the rest looked up from reference TRBV15 and TRBJ1-2, is DAMVIQNPRYQVTQFGKPVTLSCSQTLNHNVMYWYQQKSSQAPKLLFHYYDKDFNNEADTPDNFQSRRPNTSFCFLDIRSPGLGDTAMYLCATSRDRSGGYGYTFGSGTRLTVV.

The CDR3 DNA sequence: TGTGCCAGCAGCCTAGGGGCTTTTCCCACAGATACGCAGTATTTT. Translated: CASSLGAFPTDTQYF. This sequence joins TRBV7-2 and TRBJ2-3; a possible D gene is TRBD1 (5 bases). This CDR3 comprises 15 residues. The V gene lost 5 bases and the J gene lost 2 bases, with 14 bases spanning the gap. Per the germline V gene, CDR1 is SGHTA and CDR2 is FQGNSA.

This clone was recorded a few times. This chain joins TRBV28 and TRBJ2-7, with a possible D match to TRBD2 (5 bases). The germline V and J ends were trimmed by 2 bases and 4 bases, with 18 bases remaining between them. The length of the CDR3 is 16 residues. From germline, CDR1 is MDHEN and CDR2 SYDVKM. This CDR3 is CASSLRSGGQGYEQYF. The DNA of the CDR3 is TGTGCCAGCAGTTTAAGGTCTGGCGGGCAAGGGTACGAGCAGTACTTC. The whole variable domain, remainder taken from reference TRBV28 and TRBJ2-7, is DVKVTQSSRYLVKRTGEKVFLECVQDMDHENMFWYRQDPGLGLRLIYFSYDVKMKEKGDIPEGYSVSREKKERFSLILESASTNQTSMYLCASSLRSGGQGYEQYFGPGTRLTVT.

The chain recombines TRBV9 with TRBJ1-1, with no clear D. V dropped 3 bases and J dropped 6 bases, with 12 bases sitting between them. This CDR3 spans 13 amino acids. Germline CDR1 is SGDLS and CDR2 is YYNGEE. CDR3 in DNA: TGTGCCAGCAGCGATGGACTTGTGCCTGAAGCTTTCTTT. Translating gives CASSDGLVPEAFF.

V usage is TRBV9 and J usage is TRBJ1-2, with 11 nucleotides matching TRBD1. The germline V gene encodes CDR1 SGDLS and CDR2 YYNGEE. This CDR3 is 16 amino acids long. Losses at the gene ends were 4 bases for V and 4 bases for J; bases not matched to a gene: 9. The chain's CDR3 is CASSPSRTGGVYGYTF. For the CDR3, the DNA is TGTGCCAGCAGCCCGAGTCGGACAGGGGGCGTCTATGGCTACACCTTC.

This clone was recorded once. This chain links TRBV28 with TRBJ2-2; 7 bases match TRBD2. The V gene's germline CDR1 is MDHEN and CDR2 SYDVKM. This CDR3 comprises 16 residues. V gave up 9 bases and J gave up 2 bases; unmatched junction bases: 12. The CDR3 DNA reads TGTGCCAGTTCTCCTGCGGGGACTACTAACACCGGGGAGCTGTTTTTT. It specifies CASSPAGTTNTGELFF. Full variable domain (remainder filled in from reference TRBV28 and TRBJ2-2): DVKVTQSSRYLVKRTGEKVFLECVQDMDHENMFWYRQDPGLGLRLIYFSYDVKMKEKGDIPEGYSVSREKKERFSLILESASTNQTSMYLCASSPAGTTNTGELFFGEGSRLTVL.

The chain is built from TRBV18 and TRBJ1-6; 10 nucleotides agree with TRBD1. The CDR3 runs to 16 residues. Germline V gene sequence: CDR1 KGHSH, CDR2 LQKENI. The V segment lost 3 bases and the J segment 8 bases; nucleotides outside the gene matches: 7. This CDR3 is CASSPLTGGADSPLHF. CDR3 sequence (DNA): TGTGCCAGCTCACCCCTGACAGGGGGCGCAGATTCACCCCTCCACTTT.

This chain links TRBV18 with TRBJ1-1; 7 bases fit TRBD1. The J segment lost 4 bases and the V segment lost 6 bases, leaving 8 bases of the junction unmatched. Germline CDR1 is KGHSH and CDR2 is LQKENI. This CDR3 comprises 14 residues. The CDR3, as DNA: TGTGCCAGCTCCCTCGGGACAGAGCCCACTGAAGCTTTCTTT. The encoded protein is CASSLGTEPTEAFF.

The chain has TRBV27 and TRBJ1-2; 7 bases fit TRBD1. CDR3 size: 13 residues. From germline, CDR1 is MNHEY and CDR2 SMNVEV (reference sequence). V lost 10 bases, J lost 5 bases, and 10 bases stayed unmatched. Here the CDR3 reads CATAYRGGYGYTF. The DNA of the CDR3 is TGTGCCACCGCTTACAGGGGAGGTTATGGCTACACCTTC.

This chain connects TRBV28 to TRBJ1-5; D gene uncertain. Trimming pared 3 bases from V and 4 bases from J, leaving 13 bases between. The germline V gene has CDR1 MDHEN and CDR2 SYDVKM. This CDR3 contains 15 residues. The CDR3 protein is CASSFLRGLNQPQHF. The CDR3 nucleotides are TGTGCCAGCAGTTTCCTACGGGGATTGAATCAGCCCCAGCATTTT. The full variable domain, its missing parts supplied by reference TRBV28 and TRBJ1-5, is DVKVTQSSRYLVKRTGEKVFLECVQDMDHENMFWYRQDPGLGLRLIYFSYDVKMKEKGDIPEGYSVSREKKERFSLILESASTNQTSMYLCASSFLRGLNQPQHFGDGTRLSIL.

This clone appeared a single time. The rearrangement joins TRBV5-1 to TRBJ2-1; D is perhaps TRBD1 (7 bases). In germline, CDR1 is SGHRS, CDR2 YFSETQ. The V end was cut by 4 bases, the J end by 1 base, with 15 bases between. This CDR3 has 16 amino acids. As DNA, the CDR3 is TGCGCCAGCAGCGAGGAGGGGGCGAGGTCCTACAATGAGCAGTTCTTC. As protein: CASSEEGARSYNEQFF.

The chain's CDR3 is CASSPGAGETQYF. The CDR3 nucleotides read TGCGCCAGCAGCCCAGGGGCAGGAGAGACCCAGTACTTC. The J gene is TRBJ2-5, the V gene TRBV4-3, with a tentative D call TRBD1 (6 bases). Per germline, CDR1 LGHNA and CDR2 YSLEER. V lost 4 bases, J lost 4 bases, and 10 bases lay in between. This CDR3 spans 13 amino acids.

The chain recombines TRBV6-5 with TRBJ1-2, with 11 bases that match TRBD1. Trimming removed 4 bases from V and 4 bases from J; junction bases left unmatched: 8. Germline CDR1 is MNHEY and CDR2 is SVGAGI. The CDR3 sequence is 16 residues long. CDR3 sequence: CASSSPRTGGGYGYTF. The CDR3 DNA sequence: TGTGCCAGCAGTTCACCCCGGACAGGGGGCGGCTATGGCTACACCTTC.

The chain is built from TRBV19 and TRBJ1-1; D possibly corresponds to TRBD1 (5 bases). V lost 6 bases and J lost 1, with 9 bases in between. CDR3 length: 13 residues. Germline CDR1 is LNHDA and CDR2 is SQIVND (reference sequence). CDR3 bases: TGTGCCAGTAGAGTGACAGCGAACACTGAAGCTTTCTTT. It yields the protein CASRVTANTEAFF.

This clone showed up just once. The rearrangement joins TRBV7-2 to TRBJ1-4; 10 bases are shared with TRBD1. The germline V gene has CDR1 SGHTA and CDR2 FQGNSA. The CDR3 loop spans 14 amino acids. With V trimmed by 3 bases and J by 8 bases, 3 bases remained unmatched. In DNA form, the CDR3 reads TGTGCCAGCAGCTTGGACAGGGGGAGGGAAAAACTGTTTTTT. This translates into CASSLDRGREKLFF.

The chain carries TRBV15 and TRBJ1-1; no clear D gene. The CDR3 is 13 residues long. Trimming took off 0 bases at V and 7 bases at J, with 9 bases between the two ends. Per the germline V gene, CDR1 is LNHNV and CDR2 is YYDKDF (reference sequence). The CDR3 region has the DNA TGTGCCACCAGCAGAGATCTAAACCTTGAAGCTTTCTTT. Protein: CATSRDLNLEAFF.

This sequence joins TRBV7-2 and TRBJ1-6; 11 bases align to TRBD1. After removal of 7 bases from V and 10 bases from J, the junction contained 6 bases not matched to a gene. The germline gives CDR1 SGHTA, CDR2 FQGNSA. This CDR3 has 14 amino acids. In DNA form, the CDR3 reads TGTGCCAGCACCCGGACAGGGGGCTACTCACCCCTCCACTTT. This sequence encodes CASTRTGGYSPLHF.